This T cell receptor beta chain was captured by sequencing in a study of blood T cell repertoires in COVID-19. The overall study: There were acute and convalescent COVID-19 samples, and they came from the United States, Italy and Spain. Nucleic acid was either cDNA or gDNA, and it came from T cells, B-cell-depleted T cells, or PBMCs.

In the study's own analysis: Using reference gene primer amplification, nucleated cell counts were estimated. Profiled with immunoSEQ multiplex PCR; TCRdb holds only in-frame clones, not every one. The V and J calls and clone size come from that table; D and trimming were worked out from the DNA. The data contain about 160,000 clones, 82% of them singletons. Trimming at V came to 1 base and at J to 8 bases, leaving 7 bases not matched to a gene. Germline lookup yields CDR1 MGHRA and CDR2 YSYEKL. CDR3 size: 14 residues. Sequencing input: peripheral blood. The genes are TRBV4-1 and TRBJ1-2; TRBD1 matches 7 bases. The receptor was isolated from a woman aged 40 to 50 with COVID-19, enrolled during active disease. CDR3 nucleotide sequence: TGCGCCAGCAGCCAAGCGACAGGGATACGAGGCTACACCTTC. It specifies CASSQATGIRGYTF.